A single sample is the source of the 14 T cell receptor beta chains below, sequenced in a study of T cell responses to AZD1222 COVID-19 vaccine (dated by TCRdb to about 2021). The library relied on the immunoSEQ multiplex PCR assay. What TCRdb holds here is the immuneACCESS table cut down to in-frame rearrangements. Part of the clones is not present; checked against another copy, under half of the missing clones reflect an unresolved V gene, and the others are unexplained. This sample lists approximately 110,000 clones; around 87% were detected once. Clones ranked in the top ten supply roughly 1.1% of the sample. The time point label on this specimen signifies: baseline before first vaccination. The input for sequencing was peripheral blood, taken on day 0 of AZD1222 vaccination. The receptor source for this set is an adult in good health.

This clone was found once. The rearrangement uses TRBV11-2 and TRBJ1-2; D is unresolved. The CDR3 loop spans 15 amino acids. Trimming removed 2 bases from V and 0 bases from J, with 10 bases in between. The germline V gene has CDR1 SGHAT and CDR2 FQNNGV. The CDR3 spells CASSLSRSTNYGYTF. The CDR3, as DNA: TGTGCCAGCAGCTTATCTCGGTCCACTAACTATGGCTACACCTTC.

This chain connects TRBV4-1 to TRBJ1-1, with TRBD1 matching 10 bases. Per the germline V gene, CDR1 is MGHRA and CDR2 is YSYEKL. This CDR3 has 15 amino acids. Trimming at V came to 4 bases and at J to 3 bases, leaving 5 bases not matched to a gene. The CDR3 DNA sequence: TGCGCCAGCAGCCTCCGGGACAGGGGAGACACTGAAGCTTTCTTT. Amino acids: CASSLRDRGDTEAFF.

This chain joins TRBV5-1 and TRBJ2-3; D call uncertain. The CDR3 extends over 17 amino acids. Trimming removed 0 bases from V and 0 bases from J, with 14 bases in between. Germline V gives CDR1 SGHRS, CDR2 YFSETQ. The CDR3 loop reads CASSLGLDTTSTDTQYF. As DNA, the CDR3 is TGCGCCAGCAGCTTGGGCTTAGACACGACTAGCACAGATACGCAGTATTTT.

The chain recombines TRBV29-1 with TRBJ1-2, with a possible D match to TRBD1 (5 bases). Trimming took off 8 bases at V and 4 bases at J, with 20 bases between the two ends. Per the germline V gene, CDR1 is SQVTM and CDR2 is ANQGSEA. The CDR3 length is 14 residues. The CDR3 DNA reads TGCAGCTTCGCCGGGGTTCTAGACAGCTATGGCTACACCTTC. Protein: CSFAGVLDSYGYTF.

V gene TRBV4-1 combines with J gene TRBJ1-2; tentatively, D is TRBD1 (5 bases). Trimming left V 1 base short and J 4 bases short, with 7 bases between. This CDR3 is 13 amino acids long. Germline values: CDR1 MGHRA, CDR2 YSYEKL. Written as DNA, the CDR3 is TGCGCCAGCAGCCAAGCTCAGGGCTATGGCTACACCTTC. This gives the protein CASSQAQGYGYTF.

The chain recombines TRBV18 with TRBJ1-1; 8 bases align to TRBD1. Per the germline V gene, CDR1 is KGHSH and CDR2 is LQKENI. This CDR3 comprises 16 residues. With 3 bases clipped from V and 5 bases from J, the junction kept 11 bases outside the gene matches. For the CDR3, the DNA is TGTGCCAGCTCACCCGCACGACAGGGGCGGGGGACTGAAGCTTTCTTT. Its protein product is CASSPARQGRGTEAFF. The full variable domain, in which reference TRBV18 and TRBJ1-1 provide the parts outside the CDR3, is NAGVMQNPRHLVRRRGQEARLRCSPMKGHSHVYWYRQLPEEGLKFMVYLQKENIIDESGMPKERFSAEFPKEGPSILRIQQVVRGDSAAYFCASSPARQGRGTEAFFGQGTRLTVV.

This chain joins TRBV4-3 and TRBJ2-1; 7 nucleotides align to TRBD1. V was clipped by 3 bases and J by 9 bases; unmatched bases: 11. Germline CDR1 is LGHNA and CDR2 is YSLEER. The CDR3 extends over 15 amino acids. The CDR3 here is CASSQGYRGPREQFF. CDR3 sequence (DNA): TGCGCCAGCAGCCAGGGTTACAGGGGTCCCCGTGAGCAGTTCTTC.

The CDR3 bases are TGCGCCAGCAGCCAAGCGTACAGGGGTGCCTACGAGCAGTACTTC. This sequence encodes CASSQAYRGAYEQYF. The rearrangement joins TRBV4-1 to TRBJ2-7; 7 bases are shared with TRBD1. Germline V CDR1 and CDR2: MGHRA, YSYEKL. The CDR3 runs 15 residues. Losses at the gene ends were 1 base for V and 2 bases for J; bases not matched to a gene: 5.

The rearrangement joins TRBV20-1 to TRBJ1-2; D not resolved. Trimming shortened V by 3 bases and J by 5 bases, and 16 bases separated the two germline ends. This CDR3 has 14 amino acids. Germline V CDR1 and CDR2: DFQATT, SNEGSKA (reference sequence). The DNA for the CDR3 is TGCAGTGCTAGTTCCGGGTTATTTTGGTATGGCTACACCTTC. Amino acid sequence: CSASSGLFWYGYTF.

The rearrangement joins TRBV19 to TRBJ1-2, with D perhaps TRBD1 (5 bases). The germline V gene encodes CDR1 LNHDA and CDR2 SQIVND (reference sequence). The V end lost 5 bases, the J end lost 5 bases, and 21 bases lay between the germline ends. The CDR3 is made up of 16 amino acids. The CDR3 nucleotides read TGTGCCAGTAGTCAGAGCTCCGGGACTTACATTTATGGCTACACCTTC. Translation gives CASSQSSGTYIYGYTF.

The count of this clone is one. The chain uses TRBV6-4 and TRBJ2-2; D may be TRBD1 (6 bases). Trimming left V 5 bases short and J 5 bases short, with 12 bases between. Germline CDR1 is MRHNA and CDR2 is SNTAGT. There are 14 residues in the CDR3. The CDR3: CASSRSGDTGELFF. The CDR3 bases are TGTGCCAGCAGTCGGTCAGGGGATACCGGGGAGCTGTTTTTT.

V is TRBV6-5 and J is TRBJ2-7; D not certain. V gave up 6 bases and J gave up 3 bases, with 18 bases separating them. This CDR3 region has 15 residues. Germline V gives CDR1 MNHEY, CDR2 SVGAGI. The CDR3 here is CASSRESATRYEQYF. The CDR3 nucleotides read TGTGCCAGCAGCCGAGAATCTGCTACCCGCTACGAGCAGTACTTC.

This clone was counted a single time. The rearrangement uses TRBV13 and TRBJ2-2; 7 nucleotides agree with TRBD1. This CDR3 is 13 amino acids long. Germline CDR1 reads PRHDT; CDR2 reads FYEKMQ (reference sequence). V lost 11 bases and J lost 2; bases outside the gene matches: 5. CDR3 sequence reads: CADRQGNTGELFF. CDR3 sequence (DNA): TGTGCCGACAGACAGGGAAACACCGGGGAGCTGTTTTTT.

The V and J genes are TRBV11-2 and TRBJ1-3, with unresolved D. V lost 4 bases and J 7 bases, leaving 14 bases between the germline ends. In germline, CDR1 is SGHAT, CDR2 FQNNGV. The CDR3 is made up of 14 amino acids. In DNA, the CDR3 is TGTGCCAGCAGCTCACTACTCCGGAGCAACACCATATATTTT. As protein: CASSSLLRSNTIYF.